Listed below are T cell receptor beta chains from one sample, sequenced in a study of cytomegalovirus exposure and HLA in healthy donors. The protocol was immunoSEQ multiplex PCR, while the TCRdb copy is restricted to in-frame clones and leaves out a portion. Among about 70,000 clones listed, roughly four fifths were seen once. Source material: PBMCs. Receptors originate from a woman between 55 and 75 years old in good health and CMV-seropositive. The CDR3 runs from the conserved cysteine through the conserved F or W. The D gene is left open where the match is weak. Only part of the rows carry a size: once, few, many, or a class if the clone is expanded.

>TRBJ1-4|.|.|TRBV12-5
TGTGCTAGTGGTTTGACCCCTATCCAACTGTTTTTT
CASGLTPIQLFF
>TRBJ1-1|.|few|TRBV7-2
TGTGCCAGCAGCTTAGGGGCGACGTACACTGAAGCTTTCTTT
CASSLGATYTEAFF
>TRBJ2-2|.|once|TRBV9
TGTGCCAGCAGCCAAGCCCCGGGTCCGGGCACCGGGGAGCTGTTTTTT
CASSQAPGPGTGELFF
>TRBJ2-7|.|.|TRBV5-1
TGCGCCAGCACACCGGGGACTGCCCCGGGCGAGCAGTACTTC
CASTPGTAPGEQYF
>TRBJ1-1|.|few|TRBV5-1
TGCGCCAGCAGCCCACTGCCGGGGAACACTGAAGCTTTCTTT
CASSPLPGNTEAFF
>TRBJ1-2|.|.|TRBV5-1
TGCGCCAGCAGCCTTCGGACAGAAATTAATGGCTACACCTTC
CASSLRTEINGYTF
>TRBJ2-7|.|.|TRBV19
TGTGCCAGTAGTATAGGGACTGGGGTGTCCGAGCAGTACTTC
CASSIGTGVSEQYF
>TRBJ2-3|TRBD2|few|TRBV25-1
TGTGCCAGCAGAGCGGGAGTGGTAGATACGCAGTATTTT
CASRAGVVDTQYF
>TRBJ1-1|.|.|TRBV18
TGTGCCAGCTCACAGCAGGGTGCGGACACTGAAGCTTTCTTT
CASSQQGADTEAFF
>TRBJ2-1|TRBD2|.|TRBV5-1
TGCGCCAGCAGCTTGGAGGCTAGCGGGAGCTCCTACAATGAGCAGTTCTTC
CASSLEASGSSYNEQFF
>TRBJ1-6|.|.|TRBV9
TGTGCCAGCAGCACATCCGGGGCCTATAATTCACCCCTCCACTTT
CASSTSGAYNSPLHF
>TRBJ2-4|.|.|TRBV6-6
TGTGCCAGCAGCCCTGGAGGGGAAAACATTCAGTACTTC
CASSPGGENIQYF
>TRBJ2-7|.|few|TRBV10-3
TGTGCCATCAGTAACTACAGGGACGAGCAGTACTTC
CAISNYRDEQYF
>TRBJ1-3|.|few|TRBV5-6
TGTGCCAGCAGCCTTGGGGAGGGGTCCTCTGGAAACACCATATATTTT
CASSLGEGSSGNTIYF
>TRBJ1-6|.|.|TRBV9
TGTGCCAGCAGCGTAGAAGACAGTTCACCCCTCCACTTT
CASSVEDSSPLHF
>TRBJ1-1|.|.|TRBV2
TGTGCCAGCAGTCCGTTATGGGAGAAAATAGACACTGAAGCTTTCTTC
CASSPLWEKIDTEAFF
>TRBJ1-1|.|once|TRBV6-1
TGTGCCAGCAGTGGGACAGTAATGAACACTGAAGCTTTCTTT
CASSGTVMNTEAFF
>TRBJ1-4|.|.|TRBV25-1
TGTGCCAGCAGGCAAAGGGGGGGGGATACTGAAAAACTGTTTTTT
CASRQRGGDTEKLFF
>TRBJ1-6|.|.|TRBV4-1
TGCGCCAGCAGCCCTCAAAGGGGTAGGGCCTATAATTCACCCCTCCACTTT
CASSPQRGRAYNSPLHF
>TRBJ1-2|.|.|TRBV19
TGTGCCAGTAGGAGGGCAGATCTCTATGGCTACACCTTC
CASRRADLYGYTF
>TRBJ2-3|TRBD2|.|TRBV6-5
TGTGCCAGCAGTTACTCAACGGGGGGGGGCACAGATACGCAGTATTTT
CASSYSTGGGTDTQYF
>TRBJ2-7|.|.|TRBV5-1
TGCGCCAGCAGCTCGAGATTCTACGAGCAGTACTTC
CASSSRFYEQYF
>TRBJ2-5|TRBD2|few|TRBV4-2
TGTGCCAGCAGCCCCCTTGGGCGGGGGGGCGGGGAGACCCAGTACTTC
CASSPLGRGGGETQYF
>TRBJ2-2|.|.|TRBV2
TGTGCCAGCAAGCCAGGGCCTTCTGCCGGGGAGCTGTTTTTT
CASKPGPSAGELFF
>TRBJ2-2|.|.|TRBV25-1
TGTGCCAGCACGGGGGCGGGGGCCGGGGAGCTGTTTTTT
CASTGAGAGELFF
>TRBJ1-1|.|.|TRBV7-8
TGTGCCAGCAGCTCCCGACCAGGGCGGAACACTGAAGCTTTCTTT
CASSSRPGRNTEAFF
>TRBJ2-7|.|.|TRBV18
TGTGCCAGCTCACCACCAGGGAGCTCCTACGAGCAGTACTTC
CASSPPGSSYEQYF
>TRBJ1-1|.|.|TRBV7-9
TGTGCCAGCAGTCAACAACAGATGAACACTGAAGCTTTCTTT
CASSQQQMNTEAFF
>TRBJ2-3|.|.|TRBV7-3
TGTGCCAGCAGCGCCACCGGGACATTAGATACAGATACGCAGTATTTT
CASSATGTLDTDTQYF
>TRBJ1-2|.|.|TRBV19
TGTGCCAGTAGTATGATGGGGCGCTTCTATGGCTACACCTTC
CASSMMGRFYGYTF
>TRBJ1-4|TRBD1|.|TRBV4-1
TGCGCCAGCAGGGGACAGGGGTTTGAAAAACTGTTTTTT
CASRGQGFEKLFF
>TRBJ1-3|.|few|TRBV19
TGTGCCAGTAGGGGGTGGGGCAGACCGAGCTCTGGAAACACCATATATTTT
CASRGWGRPSSGNTIYF
>TRBJ1-5|.|.|TRBV5-1
TGCGCCAGCAGCCCCGTCGGGGGGGATCACCAGCCCCAGCATTTT
CASSPVGGDHQPQHF
>TRBJ1-1|.|.|TRBV2
TGTGCCAGCAGTCGACAGGCGTCGAACACTGAAGCTTTCTTT
CASSRQASNTEAFF
>TRBJ1-5|.|few|TRBV14
TGTGCCAGCAGCCAAGATCACAATCAGCCCCAGCATTTT
CASSQDHNQPQHF
>TRBJ1-4|.|.|TRBV19
TGTGCCACGGGCGGAAGCGGTAAACTGTTTTTT
CATGGSGKLFF
>TRBJ1-5|TRBD1|.|TRBV6-1
TGTGCCAGCAGTGAGGGACAGGCTAATCAGCCCCAGCATTTT
CASSEGQANQPQHF
>TRBJ2-1|TRBD2|.|TRBV29-1
TGCAGCGTGAAAACTAGCGGGCCGCAGTTCTTC
CSVKTSGPQFF
>TRBJ1-1|.|.|TRBV6-5
TGTGCCAGCAGTTACCAGGCAGGCACTGAAGCTTTCTTT
CASSYQAGTEAFF
>TRBJ2-3|.|.|TRBV6-5
TGTGCCAGCAGTTTGGGGCGGGGGCCAACAGATACGCAGTATTTT
CASSLGRGPTDTQYF
>TRBJ1-1|.|few|TRBV29-1
TGCAGCATTGGGGTTGGCGGTGAAGCTTTCTTT
CSIGVGGEAFF
>TRBJ2-1|.|.|TRBV6-6
TGTGCCAGCAGTTATTCCTCAGGGGTGTCCTACAATGAGCAGTTCTTC
CASSYSSGVSYNEQFF
>TRBJ2-1|TRBD2|.|TRBV5-1
TGCGCCAGCAGCAGGGGCGGGACTAGCGTATCCTACAATGAGCAGTTCTTC
CASSRGGTSVSYNEQFF
>TRBJ2-4|.|.|TRBV30
TGTGCCTGGAATTTGGGGGGACTAGCCAAAAACATTCAGTACTTC
CAWNLGGLAKNIQYF
>TRBJ2-7|.|.|TRBV27
TGTGCCAGCAGTGCCACGTACAGGGACCTCTCCTACGAGCAGTACTTC
CASSATYRDLSYEQYF
>TRBJ2-1|TRBD1|.|TRBV5-1
TGCGCCAGCAGCTTAGGTCTCACCGGGACAGGGAGTTACAATGAGCAGTTCTTC
CASSLGLTGTGSYNEQFF
>TRBJ1-1|.|few|TRBV29-1
TGCAGCGTTCGAAAAGGACAGACCCAAGCTTTCTTT
CSVRKGQTQAFF
>TRBJ2-1|TRBD2|few|TRBV11-2
TGTGCCAGCAGCCTCGGACTAGGAGCCGTAGAGCAGTTCTTC
CASSLGLGAVEQFF
>TRBJ1-2|TRBD1|few|TRBV5-1
TGCGCCAGCAGCTTGGACCCCACAGGGGCTGGTGGCTACACCTTC
CASSLDPTGAGGYTF
>TRBJ2-1|TRBD2|once|TRBV10-3
TGTGCCATCAGTGAGCGGGGTAGCGGGGGGGTGGATGAGCAGTTCTTC
CAISERGSGGVDEQFF
>TRBJ1-1|.|.|TRBV6-5
TGTGCCAGCAGTCCCCCTCGGAACACTGAAGCTTTCTTT
CASSPPRNTEAFF
>TRBJ2-3|TRBD1|.|TRBV6-7
TGTGCCAGCAGTTACTCAGGAGACAGGGGCAATACTAGCACAGATACGCAGTATTTT
CASSYSGDRGNTSTDTQYF
>TRBJ2-4|.|.|TRBV4-1
TGCGCCAGCAGCAGCGGTACGTTAACCAAAAACATTCAGTACTTC
CASSSGTLTKNIQYF